The clone carrying this TCR beta chain appeared a few times. The data belong to a study of blood T cell repertoires in COVID-19. The table came from immunoSEQ multiplex PCR; TCRdb's copy has only in-frame clones and leaves some out. The table shows 180,000 or so clones, with 70% to 80% occurring only once. Material: peripheral blood. The TCR sequence derives from a man aged 50-60 years who had recovered from COVID-19.

CDR3 sequence reads: CASSPADSGRAASEQYF. The CDR3 DNA is TGTGCCAGCTCACCAGCTGACAGCGGGAGGGCCGCCAGCGAGCAGTACTTC. V is TRBV18 and J is TRBJ2-7; TRBD2 aligns across 10 bases. Germline V lookup: CDR1 KGHSH, CDR2 LQKENI. Trimming removed 2 bases from V and 6 bases from J; junction bases left unmatched: 13. The CDR3 consists of 17 residues.